This paragraph reports one TCR beta chain. The CDR3 loop spans 15 amino acids. The germline V gene encodes CDR1 SGHAT and CDR2 FQNNGV. Trimming stripped 6 bases from V and 4 bases from J, with 15 bases between. The data stem from a study of blood T cell repertoires in COVID-19. Looking at the study overall: The study drew acute and convalescent COVID-19 samples from the United States, Italy and Spain. T cells, B-cell-depleted T cells, or PBMCs supplied cDNA or gDNA.

Per the authors' pipeline: From reference gene primer amplification, estimates of nucleated cell counts were derived. The data were produced by immunoSEQ multiplex PCR, yet TCRdb's version contains in-frame clones alone and is incomplete. The V and J calls and clone size were taken over from that table, and D and trimming were inferred from the DNA. The repertoire has 150,000 to 200,000 clones, roughly four fifths of them found once; the top ten carry 4.5% to 5.5%. The V and J genes are TRBV11-2 and TRBJ1-4; D is unclear. Sequencing was carried out using peripheral blood. The sequence derives from a woman aged 25 to 39 with acute or convalescent COVID-19. CDR3 DNA: TGTGCCAGCAGTCGTTATGGGCGGGTTAATGAAAAACTGTTTTTT. Translating it yields CASSRYGRVNEKLFF. Using reference TRBV11-2 and TRBJ1-4 for the parts outside the CDR3, the full variable domain is EAGVAQSPRYKIIEKRQSVAFWCNPISGHATLYWYQQILGQGPKLLIQFQNNGVVDDSQLPKDRFSAERLKGVDSTLKIQPAKLEDSAVYLCASSRYGRVNEKLFFGSGTQLSVL.